This TCR beta chain was recorded in a study of CD8+ T cells in alopecia areata. The study's findings and limits: Scalp data also include sequences from resident alphabeta T cells of normal skin. TCRs were shared less clearly across patients than in mice, possibly for HLA-related reasons. Normal scalp showed lower clonality than lesional scalp, especially alopecia totalis/universalis.

V lost 6 bases and J lost 3, with 16 bases in between. The V gene's germline CDR1 is MNHNS and CDR2 SASEGT. CDR3 length equals 15 residues. Once RNA had been extracted, it was reverse transcribed into cDNA to act as the sequencing template. Assay used: immunoSEQ multiplex PCR; TCRdb lists only in-frame clones, some missing. The sample has about 200,000 clones, roughly three fifths seen once. PBMC-derived CD4+ and CD8+ T cells were sorted. Notes on this clone: Its antigen is still unknown.

The sequenced sample was CD8+ T cells sorted from blood. This TCR was sampled from a human donor in good health. V gene TRBV6-1 combines with J gene TRBJ2-3; D may be TRBD1 or TRBD2 (6 bases each). CDR3 in DNA: TGTGCCAGCAGCAAGGGGGGCTGGTTTACAGATACGCAGTATTTT. Residues: CASSKGGWFTDTQYF.